This T cell receptor beta chain was identified during a study of shared clonotypes between healthy human individuals. Broader study findings: Naive subsets generally exceeded memory subsets in estimated richness. Donor scarcity curtailed the genetic and exposure-history diversity represented herein.

The germline V and J ends were trimmed by 2 bases and 6 bases, with 20 bases remaining between them. Looked up from germline, CDR1 is MGHRA and CDR2 is YSYEKL. The CDR3 loop spans 17 amino acids. Profiled with immunoSEQ multiplex PCR; TCRdb holds only in-frame clones, not every one. The sample holds over a million clones, approximately 98% seen once. On this clone: The antigen remains undetermined.

Sequenced material: naive CD4+ T cells sorted from blood. Described subset: CD45RA+ positively selected. The clonotype comes from a man aged 25 to 45 in good health. This rearrangement joins TRBV4-1 to TRBJ2-1; D is possibly TRBD2 (6 bases). The CDR3 loop is CASSQRDSLPAFNEQFF. For the CDR3, the DNA is TGCGCCAGCAGCCAAAGGGACTCCCTGCCCGCTTTCAATGAGCAGTTCTTC.